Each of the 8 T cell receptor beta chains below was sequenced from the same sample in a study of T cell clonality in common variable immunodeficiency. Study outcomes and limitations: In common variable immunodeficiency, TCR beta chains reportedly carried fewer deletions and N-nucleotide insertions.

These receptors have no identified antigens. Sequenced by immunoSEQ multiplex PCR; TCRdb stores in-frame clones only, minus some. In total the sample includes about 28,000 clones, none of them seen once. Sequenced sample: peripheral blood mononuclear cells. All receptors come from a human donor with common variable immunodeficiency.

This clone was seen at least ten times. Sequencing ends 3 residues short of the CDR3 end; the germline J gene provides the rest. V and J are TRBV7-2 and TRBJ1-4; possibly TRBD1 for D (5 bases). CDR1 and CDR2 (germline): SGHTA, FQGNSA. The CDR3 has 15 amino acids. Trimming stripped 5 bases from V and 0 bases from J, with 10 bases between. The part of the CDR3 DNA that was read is TGTGCCAGCAGCCGACAGTTTGCAACTAATGAAAAA. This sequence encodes CASSRQFATNEK. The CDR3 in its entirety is CASSRQFATNEKLFF.

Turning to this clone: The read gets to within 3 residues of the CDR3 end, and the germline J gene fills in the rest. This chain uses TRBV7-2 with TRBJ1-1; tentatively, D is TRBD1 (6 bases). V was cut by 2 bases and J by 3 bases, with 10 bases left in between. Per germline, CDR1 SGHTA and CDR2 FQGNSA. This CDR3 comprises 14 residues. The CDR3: CASSLQAGDTEAFF. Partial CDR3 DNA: TGTGCCAGCAGCTTACAAGCAGGGGACACTGAA.

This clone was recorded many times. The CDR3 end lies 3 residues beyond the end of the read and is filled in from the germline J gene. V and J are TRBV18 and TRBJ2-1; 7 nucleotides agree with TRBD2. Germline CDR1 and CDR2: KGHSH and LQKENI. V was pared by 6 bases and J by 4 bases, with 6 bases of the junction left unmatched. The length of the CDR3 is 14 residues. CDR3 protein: CASSFSGGYNEQFF. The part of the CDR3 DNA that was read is TGTGCCAGCTCGTTTTCCGGGGGGTACAATGAG.

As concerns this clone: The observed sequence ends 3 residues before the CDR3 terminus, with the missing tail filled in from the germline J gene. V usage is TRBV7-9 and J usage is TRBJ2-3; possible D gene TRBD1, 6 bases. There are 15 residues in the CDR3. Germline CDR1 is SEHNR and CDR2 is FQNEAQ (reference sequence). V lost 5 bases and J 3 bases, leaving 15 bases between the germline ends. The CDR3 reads CASSTTQGLTDTQYF. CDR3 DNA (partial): TGTGCCAGCAGCACAACACAGGGTCTTACAGATACG. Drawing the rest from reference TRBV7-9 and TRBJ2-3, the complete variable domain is DTGVSQNPRHKITKRGQNVTFRCDPISEHNRLYWYRQTLGQGPEFLTYFQNEAQLEKSRLLSDRFSAERPKGSFSTLEIQRTEQGDSAMYLCASSTTQGLTDTQYFGPGTRLTVL.

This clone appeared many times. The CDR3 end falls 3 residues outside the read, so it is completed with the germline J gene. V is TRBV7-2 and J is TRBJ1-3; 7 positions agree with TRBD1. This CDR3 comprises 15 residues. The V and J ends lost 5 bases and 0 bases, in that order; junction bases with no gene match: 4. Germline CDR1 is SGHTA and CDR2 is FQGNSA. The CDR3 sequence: CASSRQGGSGNTIYF. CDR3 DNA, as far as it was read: TGTGCCAGCAGCAGACAGGGCGGCTCTGGAAACACC.

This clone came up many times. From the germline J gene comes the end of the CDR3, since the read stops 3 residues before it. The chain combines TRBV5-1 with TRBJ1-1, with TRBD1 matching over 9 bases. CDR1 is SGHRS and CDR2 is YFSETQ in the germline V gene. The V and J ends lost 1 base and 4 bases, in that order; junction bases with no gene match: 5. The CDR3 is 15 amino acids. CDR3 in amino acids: CASSLRGQGGTEAFF. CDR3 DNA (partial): TGCGCCAGCAGCTTGAGGGGACAGGGCGGCACTGAA.

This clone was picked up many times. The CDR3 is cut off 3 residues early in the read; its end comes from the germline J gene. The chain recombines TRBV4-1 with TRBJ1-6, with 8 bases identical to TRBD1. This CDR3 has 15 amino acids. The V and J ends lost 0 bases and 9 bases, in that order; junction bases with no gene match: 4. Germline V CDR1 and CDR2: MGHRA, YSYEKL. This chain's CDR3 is CASSQEDRVGSPLHF. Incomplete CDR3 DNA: TGCGCCAGCAGCCAAGAGGACAGGGTGGGTTCACCC.

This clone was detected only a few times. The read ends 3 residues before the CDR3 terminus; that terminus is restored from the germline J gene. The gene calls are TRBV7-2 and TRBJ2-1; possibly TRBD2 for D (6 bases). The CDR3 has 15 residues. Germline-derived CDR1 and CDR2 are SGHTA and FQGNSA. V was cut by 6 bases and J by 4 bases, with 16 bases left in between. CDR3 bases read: TGTGCCAGCAGTATCGGGGCGGGGCGATACAATGAG. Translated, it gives CASSIGAGRYNE. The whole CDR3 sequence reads CASSIGAGRYNEQFF.